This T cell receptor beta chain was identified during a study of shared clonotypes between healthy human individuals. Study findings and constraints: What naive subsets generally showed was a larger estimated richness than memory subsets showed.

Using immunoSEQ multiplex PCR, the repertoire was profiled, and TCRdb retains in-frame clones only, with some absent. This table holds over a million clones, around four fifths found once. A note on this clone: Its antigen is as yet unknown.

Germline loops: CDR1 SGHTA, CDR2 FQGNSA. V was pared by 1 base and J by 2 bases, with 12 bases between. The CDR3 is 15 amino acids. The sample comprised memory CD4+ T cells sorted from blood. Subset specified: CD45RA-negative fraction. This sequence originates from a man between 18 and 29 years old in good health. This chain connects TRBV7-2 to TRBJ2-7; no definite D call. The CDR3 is CASSLVQTGPYEQYF. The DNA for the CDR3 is TGTGCCAGCAGCTTAGTCCAGACGGGCCCCTACGAGCAGTACTTC.